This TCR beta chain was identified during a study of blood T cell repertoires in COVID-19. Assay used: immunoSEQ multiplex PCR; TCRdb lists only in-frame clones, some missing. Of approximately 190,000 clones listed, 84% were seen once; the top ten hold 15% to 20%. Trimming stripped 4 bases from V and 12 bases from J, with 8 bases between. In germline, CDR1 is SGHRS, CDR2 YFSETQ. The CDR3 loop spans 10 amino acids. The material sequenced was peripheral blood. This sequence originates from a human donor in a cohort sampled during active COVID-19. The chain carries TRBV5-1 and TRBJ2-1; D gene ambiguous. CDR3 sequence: CASSGTVQFF. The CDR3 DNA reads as TGCGCCAGCAGCGGCACCGTGCAGTTCTTC.